Reported below is one T cell receptor beta chain. CD4+ cells yielded CD45RA+ naive and CD45RA-negative memory subsets. The data originate from a study of shared clonotypes between healthy human individuals. J was trimmed by 4 bases and V by 4 bases; bases with no gene match: 4. CDR1 SGHRS and CDR2 YFSETQ come from the germline V gene. This CDR3 has 13 amino acids. The study ran the assay at deep level. Libraries were prepared by immunoSEQ multiplex PCR; TCRdb keeps only in-frame clonotypes and omits some of them. The sample includes a few million clones, approximately 93% of them seen just once. Sequenced material: naive CD4+ T cells from PBMCs. The subset was: CD45RA+ positively selected. The clonotype was recovered from a man younger than 30 in good health. Some clones in this sample may be carry-over from other donors' samples. This rearrangement joins TRBV5-1 to TRBJ1-1, with 7 bases aligning to TRBD1. The CDR3 here is CASSVTGATEAFF. The CDR3 coding sequence is TGCGCCAGCAGCGTCACAGGGGCCACTGAAGCTTTCTTT.